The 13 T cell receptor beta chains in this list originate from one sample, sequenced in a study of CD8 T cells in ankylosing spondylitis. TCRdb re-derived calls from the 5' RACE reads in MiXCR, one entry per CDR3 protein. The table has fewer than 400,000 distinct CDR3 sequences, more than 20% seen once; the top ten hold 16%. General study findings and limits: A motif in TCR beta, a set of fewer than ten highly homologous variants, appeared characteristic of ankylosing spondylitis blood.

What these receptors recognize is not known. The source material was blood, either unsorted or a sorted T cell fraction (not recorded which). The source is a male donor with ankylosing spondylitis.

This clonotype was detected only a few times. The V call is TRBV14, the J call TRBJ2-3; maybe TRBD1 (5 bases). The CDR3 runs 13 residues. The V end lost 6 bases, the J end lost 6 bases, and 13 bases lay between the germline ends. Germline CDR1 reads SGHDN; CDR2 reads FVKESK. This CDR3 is CASSLLRGDTQYF. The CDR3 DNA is TGTGCCAGCAGTCTCCTAAGGGGCGATACGCAGTATTTT.

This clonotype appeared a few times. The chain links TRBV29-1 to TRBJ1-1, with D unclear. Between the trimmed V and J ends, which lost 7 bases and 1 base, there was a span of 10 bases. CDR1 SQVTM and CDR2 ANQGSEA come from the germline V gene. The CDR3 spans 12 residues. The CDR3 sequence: CSASAGNTEAFF. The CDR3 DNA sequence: TGCAGCGCCTCGGCGGGGAACACTGAAGCTTTCTTT.

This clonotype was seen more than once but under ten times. DNA for the CDR3: TGCAGTGCTAGACTGGGGAACTATGGCTACACCTTC. It codes for CSARLGNYGYTF. This chain joins TRBV20-1 and TRBJ1-2; D not resolved. Germline assignment: CDR1 DFQATT and CDR2 SNEGSKA (reference sequence). The CDR3 contains 12 residues. Trimming cost V 2 bases and J 2 bases, with 6 bases left between them.

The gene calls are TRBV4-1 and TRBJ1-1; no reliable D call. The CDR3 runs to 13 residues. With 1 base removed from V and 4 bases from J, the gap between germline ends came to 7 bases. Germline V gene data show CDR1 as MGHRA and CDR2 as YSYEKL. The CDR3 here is CASSQVDFTEAFF. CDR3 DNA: TGCGCCAGCAGCCAAGTGGACTTCACTGAAGCTTTCTTT.

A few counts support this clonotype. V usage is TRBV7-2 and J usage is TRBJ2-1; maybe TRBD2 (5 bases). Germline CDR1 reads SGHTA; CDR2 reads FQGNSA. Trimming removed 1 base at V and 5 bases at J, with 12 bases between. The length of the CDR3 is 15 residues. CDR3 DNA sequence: TGTGCCAGCAGCTTAGAATCAAAAGCGGACAATGAGCAGTTCTTC. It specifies CASSLESKADNEQFF.

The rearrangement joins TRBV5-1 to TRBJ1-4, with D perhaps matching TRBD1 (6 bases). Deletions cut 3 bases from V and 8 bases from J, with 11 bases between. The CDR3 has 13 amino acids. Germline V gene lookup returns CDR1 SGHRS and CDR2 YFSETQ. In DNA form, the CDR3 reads TGCGCCAGCAGCTCCGGGACAAAGGAAAAACTGTTTTTT. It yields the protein CASSSGTKEKLFF.

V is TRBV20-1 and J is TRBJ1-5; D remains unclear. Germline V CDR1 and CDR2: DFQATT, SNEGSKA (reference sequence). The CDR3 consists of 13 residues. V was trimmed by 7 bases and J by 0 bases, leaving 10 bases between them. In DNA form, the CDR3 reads TGCAGTGTCGGAGGTTATAGCAATCAGCCCCAGCATTTT. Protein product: CSVGGYSNQPQHF.

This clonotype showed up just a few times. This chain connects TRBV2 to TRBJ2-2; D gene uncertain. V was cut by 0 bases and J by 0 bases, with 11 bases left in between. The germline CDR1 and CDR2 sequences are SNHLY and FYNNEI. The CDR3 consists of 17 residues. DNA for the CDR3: TGTGCCAGCAGTGAAGCGCAGATAACCACGAACACCGGGGAGCTGTTTTTT. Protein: CASSEAQITTNTGELFF.

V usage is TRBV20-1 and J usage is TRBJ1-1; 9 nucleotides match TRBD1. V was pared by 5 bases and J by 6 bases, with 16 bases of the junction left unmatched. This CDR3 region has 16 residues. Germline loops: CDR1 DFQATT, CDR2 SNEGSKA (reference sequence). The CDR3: CSAPGGTGPLDSEAFF. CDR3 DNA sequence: TGCAGTGCTCCAGGAGGGACAGGGCCCCTTGACTCTGAAGCTTTCTTT.

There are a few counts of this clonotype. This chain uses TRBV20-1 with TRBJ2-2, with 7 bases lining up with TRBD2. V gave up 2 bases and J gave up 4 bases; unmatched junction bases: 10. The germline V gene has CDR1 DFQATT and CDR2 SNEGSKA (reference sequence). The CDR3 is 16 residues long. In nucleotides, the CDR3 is TGCAGTGCTAGATTTCAGGGAGGGCAAGGCACCGGGGAGCTGTTTTTT. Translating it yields CSARFQGGQGTGELFF.

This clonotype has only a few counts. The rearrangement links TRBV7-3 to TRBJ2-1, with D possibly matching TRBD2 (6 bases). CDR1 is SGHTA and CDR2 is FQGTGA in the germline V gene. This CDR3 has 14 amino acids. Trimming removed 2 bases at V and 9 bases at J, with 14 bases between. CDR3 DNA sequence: TGTGCCAGCAGCTTAGGGGTCGTCGGGAGTGAGCAGTTCTTC. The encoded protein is CASSLGVVGSEQFF.

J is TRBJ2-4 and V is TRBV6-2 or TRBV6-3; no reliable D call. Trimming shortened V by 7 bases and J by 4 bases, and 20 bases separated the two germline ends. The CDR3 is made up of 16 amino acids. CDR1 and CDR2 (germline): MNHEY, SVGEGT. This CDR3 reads CASTHWSPGAKNIQYF. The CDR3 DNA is TGTGCCAGCACCCACTGGAGTCCGGGTGCGAAAAACATTCAGTACTTC.

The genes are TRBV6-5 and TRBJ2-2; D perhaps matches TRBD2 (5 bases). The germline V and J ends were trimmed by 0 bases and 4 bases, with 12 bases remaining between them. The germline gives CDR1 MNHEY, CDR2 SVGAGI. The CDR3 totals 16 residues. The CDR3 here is CASSYSNLAGTGELFF. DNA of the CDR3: TGTGCCAGCAGTTACTCGAACCTAGCTGGCACCGGGGAGCTGTTTTTT.